This entry concerns a single T cell receptor beta chain. This record comes from a study of T cell changes during pregnancy in multiple sclerosis. The length of the CDR3 is 13 residues. Germline V gives CDR1 MDHEN, CDR2 SYDVKM. Trimming pared 3 bases from V and 2 bases from J, leaving 5 bases between. Produced via immunoSEQ multiplex PCR; TCRdb's table is partial and in-frame only. The data contain 39,000 or so clones, about 94% of them singletons. This receptor was obtained from a female donor with multiple sclerosis, enrolled in a pregnancy study. The chain carries TRBV28 and TRBJ2-1; D gene uncertain. Source: CD8+ T cells from peripheral blood mononuclear cells, taken in the third trimester of pregnancy. CDR3 nucleotides: TGTGCCAGCAGTTTTCAGGCCTACAATGAGCAGTTCTTC. This codes for CASSFQAYNEQFF.